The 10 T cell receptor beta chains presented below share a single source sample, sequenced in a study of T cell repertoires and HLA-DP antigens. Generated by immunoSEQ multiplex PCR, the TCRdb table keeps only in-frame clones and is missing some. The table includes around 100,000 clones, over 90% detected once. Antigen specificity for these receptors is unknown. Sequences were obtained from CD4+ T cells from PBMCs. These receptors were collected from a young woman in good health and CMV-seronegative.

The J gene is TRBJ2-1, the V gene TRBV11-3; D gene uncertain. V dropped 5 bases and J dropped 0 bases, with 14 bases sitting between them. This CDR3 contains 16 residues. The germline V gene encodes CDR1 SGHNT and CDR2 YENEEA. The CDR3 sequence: CASSPRLTLSYNEQFF. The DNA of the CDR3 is TGTGCCAGCAGCCCCCGTTTGACCCTCTCCTACAATGAGCAGTTCTTC. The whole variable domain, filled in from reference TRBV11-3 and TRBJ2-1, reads EAGVVQSPRYKIIEKKQPVAFWCNPISGHNTLYWYLQNLGQGPELLIRYENEEAVDDSQLPKDRFSAERLKGVDSTLKIQPAELGDSAVYLCASSPRLTLSYNEQFFGPGTRLTVL.

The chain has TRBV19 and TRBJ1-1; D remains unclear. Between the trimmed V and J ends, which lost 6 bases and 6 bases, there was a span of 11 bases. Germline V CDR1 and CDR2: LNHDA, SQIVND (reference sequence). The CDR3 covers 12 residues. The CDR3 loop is CASSSGWAEAFF. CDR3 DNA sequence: TGTGCCAGTAGCTCCGGTTGGGCTGAAGCTTTCTTT.

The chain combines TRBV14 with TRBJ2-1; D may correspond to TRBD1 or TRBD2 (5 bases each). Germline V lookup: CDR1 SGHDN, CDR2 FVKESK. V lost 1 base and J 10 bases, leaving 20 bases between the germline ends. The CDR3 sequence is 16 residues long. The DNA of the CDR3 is TGTGCCAGCAGCCAAGGGAACGGGCCTTTCGAGGGGGAGCAGTTCTTC. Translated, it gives CASSQGNGPFEGEQFF.

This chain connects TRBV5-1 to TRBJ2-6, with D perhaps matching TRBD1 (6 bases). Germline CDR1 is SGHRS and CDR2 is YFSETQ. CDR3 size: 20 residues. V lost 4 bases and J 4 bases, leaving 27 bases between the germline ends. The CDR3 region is CASSGVNRDKVAWGANVLTF. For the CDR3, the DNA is TGCGCCAGCAGCGGGGTAAACCGGGACAAAGTTGCTTGGGGGGCCAACGTCCTGACTTTC.

CDR3 protein: CASSEAPGQGAGGYTF. The CDR3 nucleotides read TGTGCCAGCAGTGAAGCGCCCGGACAGGGGGCTGGTGGCTACACCTTC. The chain joins TRBV2 to TRBJ1-2; TRBD1 matches 11 bases. The junction had 7 bases not matched to a gene; V was cut back by 0 bases and J by 7 bases. Germline values: CDR1 SNHLY, CDR2 FYNNEI. The CDR3 covers 16 residues.

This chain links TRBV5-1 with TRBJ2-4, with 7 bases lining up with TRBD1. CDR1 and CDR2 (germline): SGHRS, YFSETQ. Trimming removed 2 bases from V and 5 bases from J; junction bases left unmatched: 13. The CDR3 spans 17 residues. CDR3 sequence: CASSFNPAGQAQNIQYF. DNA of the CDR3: TGCGCCAGCAGCTTTAACCCGGCCGGACAGGCCCAAAACATTCAGTACTTC.

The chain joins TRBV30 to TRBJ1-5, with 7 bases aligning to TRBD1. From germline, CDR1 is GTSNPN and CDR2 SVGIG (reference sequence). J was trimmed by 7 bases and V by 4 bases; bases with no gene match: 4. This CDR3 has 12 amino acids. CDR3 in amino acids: CAWNRGAQPQHF. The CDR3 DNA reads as TGTGCCTGGAACAGGGGCGCACAGCCCCAGCATTTT.

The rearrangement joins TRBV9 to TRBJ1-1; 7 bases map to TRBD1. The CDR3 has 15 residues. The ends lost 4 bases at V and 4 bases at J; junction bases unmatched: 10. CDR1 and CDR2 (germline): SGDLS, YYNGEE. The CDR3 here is CASSSQGDLFTEAFF. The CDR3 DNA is TGTGCCAGCAGCTCTCAGGGGGACCTCTTCACTGAAGCTTTCTTT.

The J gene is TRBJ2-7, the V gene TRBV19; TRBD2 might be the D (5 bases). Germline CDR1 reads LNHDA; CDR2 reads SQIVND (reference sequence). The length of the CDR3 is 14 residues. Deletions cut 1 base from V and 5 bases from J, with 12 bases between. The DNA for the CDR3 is TGTGCCAGTAGTATAGTTCGGGGAGTGGACGAGCAGTACTTC. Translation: CASSIVRGVDEQYF.

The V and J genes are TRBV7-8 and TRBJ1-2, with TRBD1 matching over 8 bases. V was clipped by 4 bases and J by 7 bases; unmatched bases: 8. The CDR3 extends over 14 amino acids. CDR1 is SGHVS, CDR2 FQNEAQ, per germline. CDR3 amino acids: CASSSAPQGGGYTF. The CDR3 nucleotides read TGTGCCAGCAGCTCGGCCCCACAGGGGGGTGGCTACACCTTC.